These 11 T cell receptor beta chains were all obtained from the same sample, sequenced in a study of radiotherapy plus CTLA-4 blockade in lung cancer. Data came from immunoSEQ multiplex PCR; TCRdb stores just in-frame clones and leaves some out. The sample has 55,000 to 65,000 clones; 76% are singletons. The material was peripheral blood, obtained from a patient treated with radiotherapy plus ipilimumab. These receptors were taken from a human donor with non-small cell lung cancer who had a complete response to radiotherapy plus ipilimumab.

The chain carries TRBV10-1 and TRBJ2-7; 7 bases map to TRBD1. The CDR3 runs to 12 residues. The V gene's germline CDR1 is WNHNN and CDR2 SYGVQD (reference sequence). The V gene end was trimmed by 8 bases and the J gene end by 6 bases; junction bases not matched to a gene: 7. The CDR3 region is CASSTTGAEQYF. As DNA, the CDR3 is TGCGCCAGCTCTACTACAGGGGCCGAGCAGTACTTC.

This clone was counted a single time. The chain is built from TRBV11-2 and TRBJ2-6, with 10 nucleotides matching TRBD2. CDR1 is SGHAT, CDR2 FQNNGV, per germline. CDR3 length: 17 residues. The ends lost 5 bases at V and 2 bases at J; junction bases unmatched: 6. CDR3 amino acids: CASSTTSGSAGANVLTF. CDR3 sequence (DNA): TGTGCCAGCAGCACGACTAGCGGGTCAGCTGGGGCCAACGTCCTGACTTTC. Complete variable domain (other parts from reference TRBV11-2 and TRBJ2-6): EAGVAQSPRYKIIEKRQSVAFWCNPISGHATLYWYQQILGQGPKLLIQFQNNGVVDDSQLPKDRFSAERLKGVDSTLKIQPAKLEDSAVYLCASSTTSGSAGANVLTFGAGSRLTVL.

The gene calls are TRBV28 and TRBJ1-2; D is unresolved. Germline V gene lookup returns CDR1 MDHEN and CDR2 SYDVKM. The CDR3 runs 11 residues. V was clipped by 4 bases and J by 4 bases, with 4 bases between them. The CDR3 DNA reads TGTGCCAGCAGTTCAGTCTATGGCTACACCTTC. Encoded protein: CASSSVYGYTF.

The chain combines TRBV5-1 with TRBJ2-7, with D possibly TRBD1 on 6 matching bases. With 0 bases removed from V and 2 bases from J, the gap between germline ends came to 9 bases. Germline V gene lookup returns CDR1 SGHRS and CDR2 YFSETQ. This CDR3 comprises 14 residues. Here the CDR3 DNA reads TGCGCCAGCAGCTTGGGGGCAGGGGCCTACGAGCAGTACTTC. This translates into CASSLGAGAYEQYF.

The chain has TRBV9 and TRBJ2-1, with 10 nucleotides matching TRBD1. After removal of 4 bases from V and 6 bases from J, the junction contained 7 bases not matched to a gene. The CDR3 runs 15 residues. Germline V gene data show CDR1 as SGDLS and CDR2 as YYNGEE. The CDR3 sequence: CASSSRQGAPNEQFF. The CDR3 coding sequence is TGTGCCAGCAGCTCCCGACAGGGGGCGCCCAATGAGCAGTTCTTC.

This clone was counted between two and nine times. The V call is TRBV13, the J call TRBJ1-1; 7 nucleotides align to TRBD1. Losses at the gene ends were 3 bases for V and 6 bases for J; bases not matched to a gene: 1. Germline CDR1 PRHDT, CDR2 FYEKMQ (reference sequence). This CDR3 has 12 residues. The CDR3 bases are TGTGCCAGCAGCTTCGACAGGGCTGAAGCTTTCTTT. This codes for CASSFDRAEAFF.

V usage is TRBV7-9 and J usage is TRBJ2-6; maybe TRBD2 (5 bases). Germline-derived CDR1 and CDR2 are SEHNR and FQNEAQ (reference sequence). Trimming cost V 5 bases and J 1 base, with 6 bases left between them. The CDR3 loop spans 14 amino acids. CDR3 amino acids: CASSRGSGANVLTF. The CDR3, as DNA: TGTGCCAGCAGCCGGGGTTCTGGGGCCAACGTCCTGACTTTC.

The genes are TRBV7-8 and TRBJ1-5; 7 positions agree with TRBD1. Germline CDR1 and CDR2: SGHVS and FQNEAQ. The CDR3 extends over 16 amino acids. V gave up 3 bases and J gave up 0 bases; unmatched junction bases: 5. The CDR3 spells CASSLRDRLSNQPQHF. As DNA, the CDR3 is TGTGCCAGCAGCTTGAGGGACAGACTTAGCAATCAGCCCCAGCATTTT.

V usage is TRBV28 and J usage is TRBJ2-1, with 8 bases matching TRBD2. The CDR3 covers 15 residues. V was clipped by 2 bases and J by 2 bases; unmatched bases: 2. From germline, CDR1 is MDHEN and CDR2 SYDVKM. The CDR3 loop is CASSLRREAYNEQFF. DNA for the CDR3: TGTGCCAGCAGTTTACGGCGGGAGGCCTACAATGAGCAGTTCTTC. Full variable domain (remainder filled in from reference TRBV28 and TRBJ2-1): DVKVTQSSRYLVKRTGEKVFLECVQDMDHENMFWYRQDPGLGLRLIYFSYDVKMKEKGDIPEGYSVSREKKERFSLILESASTNQTSMYLCASSLRREAYNEQFFGPGTRLTVL.

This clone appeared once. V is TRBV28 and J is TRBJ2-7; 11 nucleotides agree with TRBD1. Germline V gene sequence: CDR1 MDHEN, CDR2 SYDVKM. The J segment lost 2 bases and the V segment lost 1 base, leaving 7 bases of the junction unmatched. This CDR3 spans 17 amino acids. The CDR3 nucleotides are TGTGCCAGCAGTTTATATCCCTGGGGACAGGGGGCCTACGAGCAGTACTTC. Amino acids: CASSLYPWGQGAYEQYF.

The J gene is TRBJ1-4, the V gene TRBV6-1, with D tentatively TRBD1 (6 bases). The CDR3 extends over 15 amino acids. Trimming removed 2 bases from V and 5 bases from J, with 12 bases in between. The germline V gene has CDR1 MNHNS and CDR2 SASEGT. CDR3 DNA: TGTGCCAGCAGTGAACTATCGGACAGAAATGAAAAACTGTTTTTT. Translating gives CASSELSDRNEKLFF.